This section outlines one T cell receptor beta chain sequence together with its context. It was by 5' RACE with UMI labels that the TRB cDNA libraries were prepared. TCRdb re-called the 5' RACE reads, yielding one record per CDR3 amino acid sequence without DNA. This listing includes about 56,000 distinct CDR3 sequences. The CDR3 loop spans 16 amino acids. From germline, CDR1 is LNHNV and CDR2 YYDKDF (reference sequence). The sample comes from a study of CXCR3-negative and CXCR3-positive naive CD8 T cells. The chain joins TRBV15 to TRBJ2-1; TCRdb gives TRBD2 as the D gene, but with no DNA this cannot be confirmed. This TCR was recovered from a human donor in good health. Some clones in this sample may be carry-over from other donors' samples. Input material: memory CD8+ T cells from blood. The CDR3 loop is CATSRETRDGANEQFF.